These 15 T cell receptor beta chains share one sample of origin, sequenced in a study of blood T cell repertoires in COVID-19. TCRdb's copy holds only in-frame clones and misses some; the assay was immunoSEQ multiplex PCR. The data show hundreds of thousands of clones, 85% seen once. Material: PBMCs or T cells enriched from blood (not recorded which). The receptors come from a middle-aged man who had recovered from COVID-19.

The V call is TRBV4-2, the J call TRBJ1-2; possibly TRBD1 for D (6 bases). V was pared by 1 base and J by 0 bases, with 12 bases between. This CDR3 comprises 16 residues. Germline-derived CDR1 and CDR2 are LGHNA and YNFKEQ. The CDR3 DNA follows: TGTGCCAGCAGCCAAGTTACGGACAGAGCTAACTATGGCTACACCTTC. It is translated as CASSQVTDRANYGYTF.

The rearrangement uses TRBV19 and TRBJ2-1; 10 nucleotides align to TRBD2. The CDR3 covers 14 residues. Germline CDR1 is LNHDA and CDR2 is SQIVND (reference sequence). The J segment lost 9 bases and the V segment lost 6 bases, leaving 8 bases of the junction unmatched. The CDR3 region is CASSPGLATSEQFF. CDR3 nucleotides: TGTGCCAGTAGCCCGGGACTAGCGACATCTGAGCAGTTCTTC.

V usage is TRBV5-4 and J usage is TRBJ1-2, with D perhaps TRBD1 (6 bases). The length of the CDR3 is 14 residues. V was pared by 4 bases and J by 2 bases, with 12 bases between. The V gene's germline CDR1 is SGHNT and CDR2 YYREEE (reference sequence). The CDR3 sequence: CASSQGTENYGYTF. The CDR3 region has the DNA TGTGCCAGCAGCCAGGGGACCGAGAACTATGGCTACACCTTC.

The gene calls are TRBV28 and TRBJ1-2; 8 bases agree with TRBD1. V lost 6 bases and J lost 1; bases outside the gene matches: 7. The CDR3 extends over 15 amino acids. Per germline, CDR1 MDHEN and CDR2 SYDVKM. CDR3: CASRSGTGINYGYTF. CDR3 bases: TGTGCCAGCAGGTCCGGGACAGGAATTAACTATGGCTACACCTTC.

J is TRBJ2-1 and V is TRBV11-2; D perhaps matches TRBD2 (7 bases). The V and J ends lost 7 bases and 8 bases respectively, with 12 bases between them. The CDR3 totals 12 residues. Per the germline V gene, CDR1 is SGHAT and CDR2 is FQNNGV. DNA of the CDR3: TGTGCCAGCACCCGAGGGGGGGATGAGCAGTTCTTC. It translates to CASTRGGDEQFF.

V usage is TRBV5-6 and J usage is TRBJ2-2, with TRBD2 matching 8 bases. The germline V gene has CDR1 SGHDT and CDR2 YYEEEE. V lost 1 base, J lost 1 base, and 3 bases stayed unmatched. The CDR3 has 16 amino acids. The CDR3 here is CASSLWAGGNTGELFF. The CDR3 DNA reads TGTGCCAGCAGCTTGTGGGCGGGAGGGAACACCGGGGAGCTGTTTTTT.

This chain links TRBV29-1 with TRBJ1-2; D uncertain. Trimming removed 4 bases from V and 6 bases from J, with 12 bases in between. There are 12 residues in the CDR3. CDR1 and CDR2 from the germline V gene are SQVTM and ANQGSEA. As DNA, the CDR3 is TGCAGCGTTGTAGGAGGTGGCGATGGCTACACCTTC. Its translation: CSVVGGGDGYTF.

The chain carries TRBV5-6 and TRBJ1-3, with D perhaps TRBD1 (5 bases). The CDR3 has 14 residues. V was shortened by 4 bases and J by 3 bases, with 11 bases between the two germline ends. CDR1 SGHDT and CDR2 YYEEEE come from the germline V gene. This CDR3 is CASSDQGFGNTIYF. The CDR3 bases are TGTGCCAGCAGCGATCAGGGCTTTGGAAACACCATATATTTT.

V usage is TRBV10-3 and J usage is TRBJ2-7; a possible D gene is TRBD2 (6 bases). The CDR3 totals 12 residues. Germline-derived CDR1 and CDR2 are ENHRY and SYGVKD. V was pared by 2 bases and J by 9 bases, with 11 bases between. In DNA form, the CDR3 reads TGTGCCATCAGTGAGCCCTCCGGGAGGCAGTACTTC. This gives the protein CAISEPSGRQYF.

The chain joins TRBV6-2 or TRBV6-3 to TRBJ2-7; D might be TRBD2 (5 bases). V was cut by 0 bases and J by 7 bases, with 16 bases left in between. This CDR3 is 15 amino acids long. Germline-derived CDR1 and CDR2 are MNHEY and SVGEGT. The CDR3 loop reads CASSYSIGLANEQYF. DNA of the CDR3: TGTGCCAGCAGTTACTCGATTGGTCTAGCAAATGAGCAGTACTTC.

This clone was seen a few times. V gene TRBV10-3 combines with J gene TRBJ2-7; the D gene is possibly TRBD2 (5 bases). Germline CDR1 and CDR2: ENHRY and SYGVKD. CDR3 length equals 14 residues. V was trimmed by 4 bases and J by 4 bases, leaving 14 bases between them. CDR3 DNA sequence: TGTGCCATCAGTGTAACCGGCGGGTCTTACGAGCAGTACTTC. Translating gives CAISVTGGSYEQYF.

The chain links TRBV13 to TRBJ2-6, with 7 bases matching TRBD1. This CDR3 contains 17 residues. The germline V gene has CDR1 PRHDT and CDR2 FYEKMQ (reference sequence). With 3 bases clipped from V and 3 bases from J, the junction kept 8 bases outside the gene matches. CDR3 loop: CASSLGDSSFGANVLTF. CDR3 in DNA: TGTGCCAGCAGCTTGGGGGACAGTTCTTTTGGGGCCAACGTCCTGACTTTC. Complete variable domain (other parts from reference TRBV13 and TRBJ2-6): AAGVIQSPRHLIKEKRETATLKCYPIPRHDTVYWYQQGPGQDPQFLISFYEKMQSDKGSIPDRFSAQQFSDYHSELNMSSLELGDSALYFCASSLGDSSFGANVLTFGAGSRLTVL.

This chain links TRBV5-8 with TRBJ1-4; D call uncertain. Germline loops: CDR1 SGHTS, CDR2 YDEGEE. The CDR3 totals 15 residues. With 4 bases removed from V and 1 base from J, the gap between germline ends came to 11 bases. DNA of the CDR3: TGTGCCAGCAGCCAGGCTGGGTTAACTAATGAAAAACTGTTTTTT. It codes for CASSQAGLTNEKLFF.

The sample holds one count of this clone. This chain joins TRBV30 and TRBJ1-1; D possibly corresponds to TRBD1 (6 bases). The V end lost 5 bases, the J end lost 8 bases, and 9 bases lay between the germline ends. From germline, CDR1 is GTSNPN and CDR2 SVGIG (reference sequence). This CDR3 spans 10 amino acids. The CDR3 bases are TGTGCCTGGGGGGACAACGAAGCTTTCTTT. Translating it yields CAWGDNEAFF.

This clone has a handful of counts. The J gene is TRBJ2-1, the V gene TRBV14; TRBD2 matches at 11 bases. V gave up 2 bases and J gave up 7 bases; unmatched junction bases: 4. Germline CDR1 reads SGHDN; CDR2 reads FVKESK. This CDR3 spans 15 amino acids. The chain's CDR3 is CASSQIAGGRNEQFF. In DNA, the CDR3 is TGTGCCAGCAGCCAAATAGCGGGAGGGCGGAATGAGCAGTTCTTC.